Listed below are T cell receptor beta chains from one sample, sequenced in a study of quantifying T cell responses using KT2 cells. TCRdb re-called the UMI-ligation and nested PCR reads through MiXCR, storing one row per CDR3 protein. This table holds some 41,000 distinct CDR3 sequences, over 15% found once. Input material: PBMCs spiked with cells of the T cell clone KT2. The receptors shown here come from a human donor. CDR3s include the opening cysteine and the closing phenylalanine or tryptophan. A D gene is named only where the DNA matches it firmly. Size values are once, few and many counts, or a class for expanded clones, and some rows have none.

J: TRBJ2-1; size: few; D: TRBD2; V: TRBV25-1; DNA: TGTGCCAGCAGTGGGCGGGGGGGATACAATGAGCAGTTCTTC; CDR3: CASSGRGGYNEQFF
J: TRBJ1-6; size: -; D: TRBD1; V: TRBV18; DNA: TGTGCCAGCTCACCAAGTAGACAGACAGGGGGCGGACCACCCCTCCACTTT; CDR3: CASSPSRQTGGGPPLHF
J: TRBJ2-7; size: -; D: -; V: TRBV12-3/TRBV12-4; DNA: TGTGCCAGCTCGCTGGTCGGGGGAAGCTCCTACGAGCAGTACTTC; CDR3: CASSLVGGSSYEQYF
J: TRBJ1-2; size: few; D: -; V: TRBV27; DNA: TGTGCCAGCAGTATTACAGGACACTATGGCTACACCTTC; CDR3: CASSITGHYGYTF
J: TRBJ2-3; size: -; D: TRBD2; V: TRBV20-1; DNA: TGCAGTGCTAGAGAGGGACTAGCGGGAAACACAGATACGCAGTATTTT; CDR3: CSAREGLAGNTDTQYF
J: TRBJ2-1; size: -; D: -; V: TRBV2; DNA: TGTGCCAGCAGAATCTCAGGTAGTAGGGCAAACAATGAGCAGTTCTTC; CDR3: CASRISGSRANNEQFF
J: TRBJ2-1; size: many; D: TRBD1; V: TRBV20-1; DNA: TGCAGTGCTAGGCCGGGACAGCGTACCTACAATGAGCAGTTCTTC; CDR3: CSARPGQRTYNEQFF
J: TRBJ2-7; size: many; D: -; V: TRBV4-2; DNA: TGTGCCAGCAGCCAAGGATCAGACGGCTCCTACGAGCAGTACTTC; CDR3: CASSQGSDGSYEQYF
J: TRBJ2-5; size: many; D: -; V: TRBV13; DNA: TGTGCCAGCAGCTTAGGCCGCGGGGCGGAGACCCAGTACTTC; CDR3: CASSLGRGAETQYF
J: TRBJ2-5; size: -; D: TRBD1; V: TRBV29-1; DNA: TGCAGCGTTTCAAGGACAGGGAAGGAAGAGACCCAGTACTTC; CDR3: CSVSRTGKEETQYF
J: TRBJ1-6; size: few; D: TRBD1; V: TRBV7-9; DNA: TGTGCCAGCAGCCGTGACAGGGAGGGCCATTCACCCCTCCACTTT; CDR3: CASSRDREGHSPLHF
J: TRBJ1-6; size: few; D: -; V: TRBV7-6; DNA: TGTGCCAGCAGCCCAACAGGTGGTTCACCCCTCCACTTT; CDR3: CASSPTGGSPLHF
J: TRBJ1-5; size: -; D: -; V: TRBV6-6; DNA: TGTGCCAGCAGTTACGGGAGGGGCGGTCAGCCCCAGCATTTT; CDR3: CASSYGRGGQPQHF
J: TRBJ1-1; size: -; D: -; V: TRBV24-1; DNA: TGTGCCACCAGGGGGTCAGGGGACACTGAAGCTTTCTTT; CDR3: CATRGSGDTEAFF
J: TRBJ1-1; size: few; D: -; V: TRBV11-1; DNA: TGTGCCAGCAGACCGACATCGGCCTGGGGCACTGAAGCTTTCTTT; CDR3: CASRPTSAWGTEAFF
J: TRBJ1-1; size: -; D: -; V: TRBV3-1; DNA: TGTGCCAGCAGCCCTATGCGGAAGAACACTGAAGCTTTCTTT; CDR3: CASSPMRKNTEAFF
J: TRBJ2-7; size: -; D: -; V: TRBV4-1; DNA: TGCGCCAGCAGCTCCCCGGGACTCTCGTCCTACGAGCAGTACTTC; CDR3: CASSSPGLSSYEQYF
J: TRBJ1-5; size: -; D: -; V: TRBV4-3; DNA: TGCGCCAGCAGCCAAGAATATGGACAATATAGCAATCAGCCCCAGCATTTT; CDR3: CASSQEYGQYSNQPQHF